The sample holds many counts of the clone carrying this T cell receptor beta chain. Antigen: not known. This specimen comes from a study of blood T cells in healthy people across ages. Whole-study results and caveats: Diversity figures derived from one million T cells were judged to underestimate the true value. Aged donors had fewer naive CD4+ cells and lower diversity than long-lived donors.

The V gene's germline CDR1 is DFQATT and CDR2 SNEGSKA (reference sequence). The CDR3 is made up of 15 amino acids. The V and J ends lost 1 base and 9 bases respectively, with 19 bases between them. With a J-beta primer mix and a sample-barcoded 5' primer, a second PCR ran about 7 to 11 cycles. Every single cDNA molecule received a tag from a template-switch adaptor with 12 random nucleotides. MiXCR, applied by TCRdb to the 5' RACE reads, yields one record per CDR3 protein. This table holds hundreds of thousands of distinct CDR3 sequences, about 30% found once. The rearrangement joins TRBV20-1 to TRBJ2-1, with D perhaps TRBD1 (7 bases). This receptor was taken from a woman of 80 years or more in good health. Sample: blood. The CDR3 DNA sequence: TGCAGTGCTAGAGGAGGAGGGGGCGGGGTAGGTGAGCAGTTCTTC. This gives the protein CSARGGGGGVGEQFF.